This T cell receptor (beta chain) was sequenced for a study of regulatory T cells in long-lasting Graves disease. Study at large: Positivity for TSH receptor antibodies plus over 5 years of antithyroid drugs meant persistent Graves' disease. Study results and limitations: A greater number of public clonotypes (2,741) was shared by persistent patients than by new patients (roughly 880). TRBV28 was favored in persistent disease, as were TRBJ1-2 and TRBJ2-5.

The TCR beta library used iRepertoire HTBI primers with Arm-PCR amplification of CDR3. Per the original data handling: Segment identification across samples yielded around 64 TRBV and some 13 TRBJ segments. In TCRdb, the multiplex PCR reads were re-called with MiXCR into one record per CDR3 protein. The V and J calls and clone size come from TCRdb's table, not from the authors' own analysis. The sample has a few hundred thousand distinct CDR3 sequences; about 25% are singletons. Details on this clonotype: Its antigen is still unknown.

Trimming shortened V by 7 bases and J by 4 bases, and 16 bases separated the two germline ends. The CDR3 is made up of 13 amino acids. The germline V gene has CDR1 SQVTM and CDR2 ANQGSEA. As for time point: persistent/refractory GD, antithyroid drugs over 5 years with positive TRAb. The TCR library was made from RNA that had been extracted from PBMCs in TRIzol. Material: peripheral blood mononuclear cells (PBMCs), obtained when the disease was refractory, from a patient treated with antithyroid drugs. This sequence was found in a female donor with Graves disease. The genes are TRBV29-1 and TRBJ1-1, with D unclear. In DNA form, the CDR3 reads TGCAGCGCCTCGTCCCCGCGAGGCACTGAAGCTTTCTTT. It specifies CSASSPRGTEAFF.